A single T cell receptor beta chain is shown here with its context. The antigen is not known. The source of the sample is a study of T-cell reconstitution after alpha-beta-depleted transplantation in children. The study's findings and limits: T cells produced anew were the main source of T-cell counts and diversity one year after transplant.

Unique molecular identifiers were used to barcode this TCRbeta library. TCRdb reprocessed the PCR reads via MiXCR and lists one record per CDR3 protein. Counted here are 98,000 or so distinct CDR3 sequences, less than 25% occurring once; the ten biggest clones make up 20% to 25%. Germline-derived CDR1 and CDR2 are PRHDT and FYEKMQ (reference sequence). V lost 4 bases and J lost 4, with 11 bases in between. The CDR3 sequence is 14 residues long. This chain joins TRBV13 and TRBJ2-1; no definite D call. The sequencing used PBMCs, collected before TCRalphabeta/CD19-depleted stem cell transplant. The origin of this receptor is a boy between 2 and 15 years old with acute lymphoblastic leukemia, due to receive a stem cell transplant. CDR3 nucleotides: TGTGCCAGCAGCTCGGACGAGACTTACAATGAGCAGTTCTTC. Translation gives CASSSDETYNEQFF.